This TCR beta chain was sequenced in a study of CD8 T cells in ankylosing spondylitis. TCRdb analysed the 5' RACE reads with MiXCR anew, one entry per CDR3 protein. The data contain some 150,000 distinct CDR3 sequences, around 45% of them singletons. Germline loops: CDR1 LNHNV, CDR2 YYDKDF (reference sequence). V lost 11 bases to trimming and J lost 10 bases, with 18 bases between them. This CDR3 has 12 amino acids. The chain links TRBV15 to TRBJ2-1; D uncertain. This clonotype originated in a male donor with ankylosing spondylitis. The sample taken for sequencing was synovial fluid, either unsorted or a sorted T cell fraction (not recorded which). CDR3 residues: CAVGRISTEQFF. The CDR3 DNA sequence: TGTGCCGTTGGAAGGATTTCTACGGAGCAGTTCTTC.